One sample yielded the 27 T cell receptor beta chains listed below, sequenced in a study of T cells in Graves' hyperthyroidism and ophthalmopathy. TCR beta CDR3 regions were amplified from RNA transcripts. Using the HTBI primer set, a first-round RT-PCR was run on the TCR CDR3. Each CDR3 protein gets one entry after TCRdb re-called the multiplex PCR reads with MiXCR. The table shows about 300,000 distinct CDR3 sequences, with 12% to 15% occurring only once. The sequenced sample consisted of blood. The receptors were sampled from a woman aged 40 to 50 with Graves' hyperthyroidism.

There are a few counts of this clonotype. The chain links TRBV28 to TRBJ2-7, with TRBD2 identical over 11 bases. The CDR3 runs 15 residues. The germline V gene encodes CDR1 MDHEN and CDR2 SYDVKM. Trimming at V came to 5 bases and at J to 1 base, leaving 4 bases not matched to a gene. The CDR3 sequence: CASSPSSGGSYEQYF. The CDR3, as DNA: TGTGCCAGCAGTCCCTCTAGCGGGGGGTCCTACGAGCAGTACTTC.

This sequence joins TRBV5-1 and TRBJ2-1; 7 bases align to TRBD2. V lost 4 bases to trimming and J lost 8 bases; unmatched junction nucleotides: 9. This CDR3 has 14 amino acids. CDR1 SGHRS and CDR2 YFSETQ come from the germline V gene. This CDR3 reads CASSVGGPVDEQFF. CDR3 nucleotides: TGCGCCAGCAGCGTGGGAGGGCCAGTCGATGAGCAGTTCTTC.

The V gene is TRBV7-9, the J gene TRBJ1-1; D remains ambiguous. The CDR3 extends over 13 amino acids. Germline lookup yields CDR1 SEHNR and CDR2 FQNEAQ (reference sequence). Trimming shortened V by 5 bases and J by 4 bases, and 11 bases separated the two germline ends. CDR3 sequence (DNA): TGTGCCAGCAGCCAGGCCAGCGGCACTGAAGCTTTCTTT. It yields the protein CASSQASGTEAFF.

This clonotype was counted at least ten times. The rearrangement uses TRBV6-2 or TRBV6-3 and TRBJ1-5; D not certain. The CDR3 sequence is 15 residues long. The germline gives CDR1 MNHEY, CDR2 SVGEGT. Trimming removed 5 bases at V and 0 bases at J, with 11 bases between. The CDR3 bases are TGTGCCAGCAGTGGCTTCGGGTATAGCAATCAGCCCCAGCATTTT. Encoded protein: CASSGFGYSNQPQHF.

This clonotype showed up many times. This chain links TRBV27 with TRBJ1-2; TRBD1 might be the D (5 bases). V was pared by 5 bases and J by 2 bases, with 9 bases between. The CDR3 length is 13 residues. Germline V gene sequence: CDR1 MNHEY, CDR2 SMNVEV (reference sequence). This CDR3 is CASSMTANYGYTF. DNA for the CDR3: TGTGCCAGCAGTATGACAGCCAACTATGGCTACACCTTC.

This clonotype has just a few counts. This sequence joins TRBV9 and TRBJ2-5, with 12 bases that match TRBD2. Germline trimming cut 0 bases from V and 5 bases from J; bases unmatched to any gene: 8. CDR1 is SGDLS and CDR2 is YYNGEE in the germline V gene. CDR3 length: 17 amino acids. The chain's CDR3 is CASSVASGRAAVETQYF. The CDR3 DNA sequence: TGTGCCAGCAGCGTAGCTAGCGGGAGGGCCGCGGTGGAGACCCAGTACTTC. The full variable domain, completed using reference TRBV9 and TRBJ2-5, is DSGVTQTPKHLITATGQRVTLRCSPRSGDLSVYWYQQSLDQGLQFLIQYYNGEERAKGNILERFSAQQFPDLHSELNLSSLELGDSALYFCASSVASGRAAVETQYFGPGTRLLVL.

This clonotype was seen many times. This sequence joins TRBV2 and TRBJ2-7; tentative D call: TRBD2 (6 bases). The V end was cut by 4 bases, the J end by 2 bases, with 9 bases between. The CDR3 is 13 amino acids. Per germline, CDR1 SNHLY and CDR2 FYNNEI. CDR3 DNA sequence: TGTGCCAGCAGTGCCTGGGGGGCCTACGAGCAGTACTTC. Protein product: CASSAWGAYEQYF.

This clonotype was counted only a few times. This sequence joins TRBV2 and TRBJ1-5, with no clear D. The germline V gene has CDR1 SNHLY and CDR2 FYNNEI. The CDR3 covers 15 residues. V gave up 5 bases and J gave up 2 bases, with 13 bases separating them. In nucleotides, the CDR3 is TGTGCCAGCAGTTTCGGTCGGCTCCGCAATCAGCCCCAGCATTTT. Its translation is CASSFGRLRNQPQHF. The whole variable domain, filled in from reference TRBV2 and TRBJ1-5, reads EPEVTQTPSHQVTQMGQEVILRCVPISNHLYFYWYRQILGQKVEFLVSFYNNEISEKSEIFDDQFSVERPDGSNFTLKIRSTKLEDSAMYFCASSFGRLRNQPQHFGDGTRLSIL.

In this sample, this clonotype turned up many times. The chain recombines TRBV6-1 with TRBJ1-4; no firm D call. CDR1 MNHNS and CDR2 SASEGT come from the germline V gene. The CDR3 covers 17 residues. V was shortened by 0 bases and J by 5 bases, with 16 bases between the two germline ends. As DNA, the CDR3 is TGTGCCAGCAGTGAAGCATCCTACAGTCCTGTGAATGAAAAACTGTTTTTT. It encodes CASSEASYSPVNEKLFF.

This clonotype was picked up many times. An end of the junction does not agree with germline; a read error may underlie this. The CDR3, as DNA: TGCAGTGCGAGAGGGGGGGGCGGCTACACCTTC. This sequence encodes CSARGGGGYTF. The J gene is TRBJ1-2, the V gene TRBV20-1, with D perhaps TRBD1 (6 bases). The CDR3 covers 11 residues. CDR1 and CDR2 (germline): DFQATT, SNEGSKA (reference sequence).

The genes are TRBV14 and TRBJ2-1, with 10 bases fitting TRBD2. The CDR3 sequence is 14 residues long. Germline-derived CDR1 and CDR2 are SGHDN and FVKESK. Germline trimming cut 8 bases from V and 4 bases from J; bases unmatched to any gene: 5. CDR3 bases: TGTGCCAGCGGTACTAGCGGGGATTACAATGAGCAGTTCTTC. Translation gives CASGTSGDYNEQFF.

Many counts were recorded for this clonotype. The CDR3, as DNA: TGTGCCAGCGGACGGACTGAAGCTTTCTTT. Encoded protein: CASGRTEAFF. This sequence joins TRBV2 and TRBJ1-1; no definite D call. The CDR3 has 10 residues. Per the germline V gene, CDR1 is SNHLY and CDR2 is FYNNEI. V was shortened by 8 bases and J by 5 bases, with 6 bases between the two germline ends.

DNA for the CDR3: TGTGCCAGCAGCGTGATCGGGGATCAGCCCCAGCATTTT. It codes for CASSVIGDQPQHF. The gene calls are TRBV7-8 and TRBJ1-5; D gene uncertain. This CDR3 has 13 residues. Per the germline V gene, CDR1 is SGHVS and CDR2 is FQNEAQ. V was clipped by 5 bases and J by 5 bases, with 10 bases between them.

This clonotype was detected ten times or more. This sequence joins TRBV18 and TRBJ2-1, with D perhaps given as TRBD1 or TRBD2 (6 bases each). CDR1 is KGHSH and CDR2 is LQKENI in the germline V gene. Trimming removed 2 bases at V and 9 bases at J, with 14 bases between. There are 14 residues in the CDR3. The CDR3 spells CASSPRRGAGEQFF. CDR3 DNA: TGTGCCAGCTCACCAAGAAGGGGGGCTGGTGAGCAGTTCTTC.

The chain is built from TRBV18 and TRBJ2-1, with a possible D match to TRBD1 (5 bases). V lost 0 bases, J lost 3 bases, and 9 bases lay in between. The CDR3 contains 15 residues. The germline V gene has CDR1 KGHSH and CDR2 LQKENI. For the CDR3, the DNA is TGTGCCAGCTCACCACCCAGGACAATCTACAATGAGCAGTTCTTC. Protein: CASSPPRTIYNEQFF. The whole variable domain, remainder taken from reference TRBV18 and TRBJ2-1, is NAGVMQNPRHLVRRRGQEARLRCSPMKGHSHVYWYRQLPEEGLKFMVYLQKENIIDESGMPKERFSAEFPKEGPSILRIQQVVRGDSAAYFCASSPPRTIYNEQFFGPGTRLTVL.

The chain joins TRBV7-6 to TRBJ1-1, with 8 bases aligning to TRBD1. The V segment lost 1 base and the J segment 0 bases; nucleotides outside the gene matches: 7. The CDR3 sequence is 17 residues long. Germline assignment: CDR1 SGHVS and CDR2 FNYEAQ. The CDR3 region is CASSLVGTGVMNTEAFF. The CDR3 DNA sequence: TGTGCCAGCAGCTTAGTCGGGACAGGTGTTATGAACACTGAAGCTTTCTTT.

This clonotype was seen repeatedly, ten times or more. The chain combines TRBV7-9 with TRBJ1-1; 8 nucleotides agree with TRBD1. The CDR3 extends over 15 amino acids. The germline gives CDR1 SEHNR, CDR2 FQNEAQ (reference sequence). J was trimmed by 1 base and V by 4 bases; bases with no gene match: 5. The CDR3 region has the DNA TGTGCCAGCAGCTCGCCGGACAGGGAGAACACTGAAGCTTTCTTT. This gives the protein CASSSPDRENTEAFF.

The sample holds one count of this clonotype. A much larger clone differs from this one at a single base, so this may be a read error. The rearrangement uses TRBV11-3 and TRBJ2-1; 8 bases align to TRBD1. The junction had 14 bases not matched to a gene; V was cut back by 10 bases and J by 6 bases. This CDR3 has 15 amino acids. Germline V gene sequence: CDR1 SGHNT, CDR2 YENEEA. CDR3 in amino acids: CANSPNLDRVNEQFF. CDR3 nucleotide sequence: TGTGCCAACAGTCCTAACCTGGACAGGGTCAATGAGCAGTTCTTC.

The sample holds many counts of this clonotype. This chain uses TRBV28 with TRBJ1-3; 8 positions agree with TRBD1. The V gene's germline CDR1 is MDHEN and CDR2 SYDVKM. The CDR3 is 16 amino acids. The trim removed 1 base at V and 10 bases at J, leaving 12 bases unmatched. The CDR3 spells CASSLSGQGSKRTIYF. The CDR3 region has the DNA TGTGCCAGCAGTTTATCCGGACAGGGCAGCAAACGGACCATATATTTT. Together with reference TRBV28 and TRBJ1-3, the CDR3 gives the full variable domain: DVKVTQSSRYLVKRTGEKVFLECVQDMDHENMFWYRQDPGLGLRLIYFSYDVKMKEKGDIPEGYSVSREKKERFSLILESASTNQTSMYLCASSLSGQGSKRTIYFGEGSWLTVV.

This clonotype was recorded at least ten times. The V gene is TRBV2, the J gene TRBJ1-5; D uncertain. CDR3 length equals 14 residues. Germline CDR1 is SNHLY and CDR2 is FYNNEI. Trimming shortened V by 4 bases and J by 5 bases, and 12 bases separated the two germline ends. CDR3 in DNA: TGTGCCAGCAGTGGGCCTTTACCCCATCAGCCCCAGCATTTT. The encoded protein is CASSGPLPHQPQHF.

The chain employs TRBV30 and TRBJ1-6; TRBD1 might be the D (5 bases). CDR1 is GTSNPN and CDR2 is SVGIG in the germline V gene (reference sequence). V was pared by 8 bases and J by 10 bases, with 21 bases between. This CDR3 region has 14 residues. CDR3 nucleotide sequence: TGTGCCCTCAAGAGACAGTTGGATCTCTCACCCCTCCACTTT. The encoded protein is CALKRQLDLSPLHF.

This clonotype was seen ten or more times. The chain carries TRBV12-3 or TRBV12-4 and TRBJ1-1; the match to TRBD1 covers 8 bases. Unmatched junction bases numbered 7, after V lost 2 bases and J lost 11 bases. The CDR3 is 13 residues long. The CDR3 region is CASSLSSTGVAFF. In DNA form, the CDR3 reads TGTGCCAGCAGTTTAAGCTCGACAGGGGTGGCTTTCTTT.

The genes are TRBV29-1 and TRBJ2-1; tentatively, D is TRBD2 (6 bases). Trimming removed 5 bases at V and 15 bases at J, with 8 bases between. CDR1 and CDR2 from the germline V gene are SQVTM and ANQGSEA. This CDR3 contains 8 residues. In nucleotides, the CDR3 is TGCAGCGTTTTGGGGGGGTTCTTC. Encoded protein: CSVLGGFF.

For this clonotype: It may be a read error: a sequence one base away is much more abundant. The conserved final phenylalanine or tryptophan is absent from the CDR3, which likely points to a read error. The chain couples TRBV5-4 to TRBJ1-2; D remains unclear. Trimming pared 2 bases from V and 0 bases from J, leaving 5 bases between. The CDR3 length is 13 residues. Germline loops: CDR1 SGHNT, CDR2 YYREEE (reference sequence). CDR3 sequence: CASSLSTNYGYTS. CDR3 coding DNA: TGTGCCAGCAGCTTATCCACTAACTATGGCTACACCTCC.

This chain connects TRBV18 to TRBJ1-6; D not resolved. The germline V gene encodes CDR1 KGHSH and CDR2 LQKENI. Trimming stripped 3 bases from V and 10 bases from J, with 13 bases between. The CDR3 runs 14 residues. The CDR3 loop is CASSPEAFRSPLHF. CDR3 bases: TGTGCCAGCTCACCCGAGGCCTTCAGATCACCCCTCCACTTT.

This clonotype was observed at least ten times. This chain links TRBV12-5 with TRBJ2-3; weak D call: TRBD2 (6 bases). Trimming removed 4 bases from V and 6 bases from J, with 11 bases in between. This CDR3 has 13 amino acids. Germline V gives CDR1 LGHNT, CDR2 FRNRAP. CDR3 sequence: CASGWGLADTQYF. For the CDR3, the DNA is TGTGCTAGTGGTTGGGGACTGGCGGATACGCAGTATTTT.

Within the sample, this clonotype is medium-sized. The V and J genes are TRBV27 and TRBJ1-1; D perhaps matches TRBD1 (5 bases). The CDR3 is made up of 15 amino acids. V gave up 0 bases and J gave up 4 bases, with 12 bases separating them. Germline lookup yields CDR1 MNHEY and CDR2 SMNVEV (reference sequence). The CDR3 is CASSLSGGGGTEAFF. The CDR3 DNA is TGTGCCAGCAGTTTATCGGGCGGGGGTGGCACTGAAGCTTTCTTT.